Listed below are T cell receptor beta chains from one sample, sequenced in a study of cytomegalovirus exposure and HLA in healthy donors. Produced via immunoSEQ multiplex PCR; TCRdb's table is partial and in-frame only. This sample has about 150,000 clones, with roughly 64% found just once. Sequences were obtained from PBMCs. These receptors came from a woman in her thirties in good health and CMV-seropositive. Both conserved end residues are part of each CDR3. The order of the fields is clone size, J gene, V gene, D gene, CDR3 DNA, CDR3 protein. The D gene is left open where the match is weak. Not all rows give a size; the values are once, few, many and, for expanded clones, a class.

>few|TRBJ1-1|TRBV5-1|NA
TGCGCCAGCAGCTCTTGGTCGGGGAACACTGAAGCTTTCTTT
CASSSWSGNTEAFF
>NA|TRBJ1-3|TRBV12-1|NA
TGTGCCAGCAGCTCCCCGGGACAGGTAGGAAACACCATATATTTT
CASSSPGQVGNTIYF
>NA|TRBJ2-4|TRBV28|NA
TGTGCCAGCAGTATAGGACAGAGCGTAGCCAAAAACATTCAGTACTTC
CASSIGQSVAKNIQYF
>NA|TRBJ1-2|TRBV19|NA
TGTGCCAGTAGTATGAGAGGACAGCTAAATGGCTACACCTTC
CASSMRGQLNGYTF
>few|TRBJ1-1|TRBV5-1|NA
TGCGCCAGCAGCTTGAGTGGGGGGAATACTGAAGCTTTCTTT
CASSLSGGNTEAFF
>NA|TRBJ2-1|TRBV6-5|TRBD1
TGTGCCAGCATGCCGGGACAGAGCTCCTACAATGAGCAGTTCTTC
CASMPGQSSYNEQFF
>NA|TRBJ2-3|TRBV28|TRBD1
TGTGCCAGCAGGGTGGGGACAGCCACAGATACGCAGTATTTT
CASRVGTATDTQYF
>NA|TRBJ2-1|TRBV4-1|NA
TGCGCCAGCAGCCAGACACTGGGTGAGCAGTTCTTC
CASSQTLGEQFF
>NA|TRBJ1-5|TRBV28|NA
TGTGCCAGCAGTTTATTGGGGGGAGCTAAGCCCCAGCATTTT
CASSLLGGAKPQHF
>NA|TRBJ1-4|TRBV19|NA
TGTGCCAGTAGTACGGCTTGGGGGGATAATGAAAAACTGTTTTTT
CASSTAWGDNEKLFF
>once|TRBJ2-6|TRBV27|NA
TGTGCCAGCAGGGACTCCTCTGGGGCCAACGTCCTGACTTTC
CASRDSSGANVLTF
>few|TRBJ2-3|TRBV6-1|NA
TGTGCCAGCACACAGGGCACTAGCACAGATACGCAGTATTTT
CASTQGTSTDTQYF
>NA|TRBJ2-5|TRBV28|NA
TGTGCCAGCAGTCTCGTGCGGAGGGGACAAGAGACCCAGTACTTC
CASSLVRRGQETQYF
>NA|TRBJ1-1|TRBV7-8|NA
TGTGCCAGCAGCCCGAGGGAGGAGGTCACTGAAGCTTTCTTT
CASSPREEVTEAFF
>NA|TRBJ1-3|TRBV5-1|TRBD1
TGCGCCAGCAGCTTATACTGGCCCCCGGGACAGGGGGCGTCTGGAAACACCATATATTTT
CASSLYWPPGQGASGNTIYF
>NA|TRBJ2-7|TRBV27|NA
TGTGCCAGCAGTCCAGGCTCCTACGAGCAGTACTTC
CASSPGSYEQYF
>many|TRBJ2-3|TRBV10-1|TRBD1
TGCGCCAGCAGTGAGTCGACAGGGAGATTCACAGATACGCAGTATTTT
CASSESTGRFTDTQYF
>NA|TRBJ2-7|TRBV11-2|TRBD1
TGTGCCAGCAACCCTGACAGGGGCTACGAGCAGTACTTC
CASNPDRGYEQYF